One and the same sample provided the 20 T cell receptor beta chains below, sequenced in a study of T cell responses to AZD1222 COVID-19 vaccine. Method: immunoSEQ multiplex PCR; TCRdb's copy keeps in-frame clones and lacks some. The sample shows more than 95,000 clones, about 87% of them seen only once. Source: peripheral blood, taken on day 0 of AZD1222 vaccination. These receptors all stem from an adult in good health.

The chain carries TRBV7-2 and TRBJ1-2; 10 bases agree with TRBD1. There are 18 residues in the CDR3. Losses at the gene ends were 1 base for V and 2 bases for J; bases not matched to a gene: 10. In germline, CDR1 is SGHTA, CDR2 FQGNSA. The DNA for the CDR3 is TGTGCCAGCAGCTTAGGGTGGAGGGACAGGGGTCAAAACTATGGCTACACCTTC. Encoded protein: CASSLGWRDRGQNYGYTF. Drawing the rest from reference TRBV7-2 and TRBJ1-2, the complete variable domain is GAGVSQSPSNKVTEKGKDVELRCDPISGHTALYWYRQSLGQGLEFLIYFQGNSAPDKSGLPSDRFSAERTGGSVSTLTIQRTQQEDSAVYLCASSLGWRDRGQNYGYTFGSGTRLTVV.

The chain joins TRBV4-3 to TRBJ1-6; tentative D call: TRBD1 (5 bases). Between the trimmed V and J ends, which lost 4 bases and 11 bases, there was a span of 12 bases. This CDR3 contains 13 residues. CDR1 is LGHNA and CDR2 is YSLEER in the germline V gene. CDR3: CASSPRQRAPLHF. The CDR3 DNA reads TGCGCCAGCAGCCCCCGACAGAGGGCACCCCTCCACTTT.

The rearrangement joins TRBV7-9 to TRBJ2-7; possibly TRBD1 for D (5 bases). Germline V gives CDR1 SEHNR, CDR2 FQNEAQ (reference sequence). Trimming cost V 4 bases and J 1 base, with 20 bases left between them. This CDR3 contains 17 residues. The CDR3 region has the DNA TGTGCCAGCAGCTCGCTGATCGCCGGACATCGGTCCTACGAGCAGTACTTC. It is translated as CASSSLIAGHRSYEQYF.

The chain links TRBV28 to TRBJ1-4, with no clear D. The V gene's germline CDR1 is MDHEN and CDR2 SYDVKM. The CDR3 consists of 14 residues. The V end was cut by 6 bases, the J end by 3 bases, with 11 bases between. CDR3 in DNA: TGTGCCAGCAGGTTCGGCGGGCCTAATGAAAAACTGTTTTTT. Amino acid sequence: CASRFGGPNEKLFF.

This clone was seen just once. The V call is TRBV4-3, the J call TRBJ1-4, with 7 positions matching TRBD1. After removal of 1 base from V and 7 bases from J, the junction contained 9 bases not matched to a gene. CDR1 is LGHNA, CDR2 YSLEER, per germline. The CDR3 contains 16 residues. The CDR3 reads CASSQAYRDSFEKLFF. CDR3 nucleotide sequence: TGCGCCAGCAGCCAAGCATACCGGGACAGTTTTGAAAAACTGTTTTTT.

V gene TRBV19 combines with J gene TRBJ2-1; D might be TRBD1 (7 bases). Trimming cost V 5 bases and J 0 bases, with 29 bases left between them. Germline CDR1 LNHDA, CDR2 SQIVND (reference sequence). The CDR3 length is 21 residues. The CDR3 DNA follows: TGTGCCAGTAGTTCCAGACCGGGACAGAAAGAAAGCGGGTCCTCCTACAATGAGCAGTTCTTC. Amino acids: CASSSRPGQKESGSSYNEQFF.

The chain links TRBV24-1 to TRBJ2-1; no firm D call. The germline V and J ends were trimmed by 5 bases and 4 bases, with 2 bases remaining between them. The CDR3 has 11 residues. Germline V gene lookup returns CDR1 KGHDR and CDR2 SFDVKD. CDR3 loop: CATSVYNEQFF. The CDR3 nucleotides are TGTGCCACCAGTGTTTACAATGAGCAGTTCTTC.

The chain links TRBV25-1 to TRBJ1-1; the match to TRBD1 covers 9 bases. V lost 4 bases to trimming and J lost 4 bases; unmatched junction nucleotides: 7. CDR3 length equals 15 residues. From germline, CDR1 is MGHDK and CDR2 SYGVNS. DNA of the CDR3: TGTGCCAGCAGTGGGTGGACAGGGGTGGCCACTGAAGCTTTCTTT. Protein sequence: CASSGWTGVATEAFF.

The chain is built from TRBV7-6 and TRBJ2-7, with D tentatively TRBD1 (5 bases). This CDR3 region has 15 residues. CDR1 SGHVS and CDR2 FNYEAQ come from the germline V gene. V was pared by 2 bases and J by 0 bases, with 11 bases between. In DNA, the CDR3 is TGTGCCAGCAGCTTACAGGGTCATACCTCCTACGAGCAGTACTTC. This sequence encodes CASSLQGHTSYEQYF.

The count of this clone is one. V is TRBV5-1 and J is TRBJ1-1, with TRBD1 as a possible D gene (6 bases). V lost 3 bases and J 0 bases, leaving 9 bases between the germline ends. This CDR3 is 14 amino acids long. Germline lookup yields CDR1 SGHRS and CDR2 YFSETQ. In nucleotides, the CDR3 is TGCGCCAGCAGCTCGCAGGGGATGAACACTGAAGCTTTCTTT. It codes for CASSSQGMNTEAFF.

The rearrangement uses TRBV27 and TRBJ2-7; the match to TRBD1 covers 7 bases. The CDR3 extends over 13 amino acids. The germline V gene encodes CDR1 MNHEY and CDR2 SMNVEV (reference sequence). V shed 4 bases and J 9 bases; nucleotides not matched to a gene: 9. The CDR3 sequence is CASSSDRRSVQYF. CDR3 DNA sequence: TGTGCCAGCAGTTCGGACAGGCGATCTGTGCAGTACTTC.

The genes are TRBV19 and TRBJ1-2, with D possibly being TRBD1 (5 bases). Germline V gives CDR1 LNHDA, CDR2 SQIVND (reference sequence). CDR3 size: 14 residues. Trimming stripped 5 bases from V and 6 bases from J, with 16 bases between. CDR3 amino acids: CASSFYGRDHGYTF. CDR3 bases: TGTGCCAGTAGTTTTTACGGCAGGGACCATGGCTACACCTTC.

The gene calls are TRBV27 and TRBJ2-5, with D maybe TRBD1 (6 bases). Germline V CDR1 and CDR2: MNHEY, SMNVEV (reference sequence). There are 14 residues in the CDR3. V lost 0 bases to trimming and J lost 5 bases, with 10 bases between them. The CDR3 loop reads CASSLSGARETQYF. Here the CDR3 DNA reads TGTGCCAGCAGTTTATCGGGGGCGCGGGAGACCCAGTACTTC.

The CDR3 reads CASKGGPLDEQFF. The CDR3 nucleotides are TGTGCCAGCAAGGGGGGGCCTTTAGATGAGCAGTTCTTC. V and J are TRBV2 and TRBJ2-1, with D possibly being TRBD2 (7 bases). Trimming shortened V by 7 bases and J by 8 bases, and 15 bases separated the two germline ends. Germline CDR1 SNHLY, CDR2 FYNNEI. The CDR3 sequence is 13 residues long. The full variable domain, its missing parts supplied by reference TRBV2 and TRBJ2-1, is EPEVTQTPSHQVTQMGQEVILRCVPISNHLYFYWYRQILGQKVEFLVSFYNNEISEKSEIFDDQFSVERPDGSNFTLKIRSTKLEDSAMYFCASKGGPLDEQFFGPGTRLTVL.

V usage is TRBV6-5 and J usage is TRBJ1-2; D is unresolved. The CDR3 spans 12 residues. The V end was cut by 6 bases, the J end by 3 bases, with 8 bases between. Germline V lookup: CDR1 MNHEY, CDR2 SVGAGI. CDR3 sequence reads: CASSGLYYGYTF. CDR3 sequence (DNA): TGTGCCAGCAGCGGGCTTTACTATGGCTACACCTTC.

This chain joins TRBV7-6 and TRBJ1-5, with D hard to call. Per the germline V gene, CDR1 is SGHVS and CDR2 is FNYEAQ. This CDR3 has 14 residues. The germline V and J ends were trimmed by 2 bases and 3 bases, with 8 bases remaining between them. The CDR3 here is CASSLYESNQPQHF. In DNA form, the CDR3 reads TGTGCCAGCAGCTTATATGAATCCAATCAGCCCCAGCATTTT. The full variable domain, completed using reference TRBV7-6 and TRBJ1-5, is GAGVSQSPRYKVTKRGQDVALRCDPISGHVSLYWYRQALGQGPEFLTYFNYEAQQDKSGLPNDRFSAERPEGSISTLTIQRTEQRDSAMYRCASSLYESNQPQHFGDGTRLSIL.

This clone has only a few counts. This chain links TRBV4-2 with TRBJ1-4; D perhaps matches TRBD1 (5 bases). V dropped 0 bases and J dropped 8 bases, with 19 bases sitting between them. This CDR3 comprises 17 residues. Germline V gene lookup returns CDR1 LGHNA and CDR2 YNFKEQ. In DNA, the CDR3 is TGTGCCAGCAGCCAAGATGGCCCCGGGACGGTCACGGAAAAACTGTTTTTT. This translates into CASSQDGPGTVTEKLFF.

The V and J genes are TRBV21-1 and TRBJ2-1. TRBV21-1 constitutes a pseudogene. The CDR3 totals 11 residues. CDR3: CASSQMDQQFF. CDR3 bases: TGTGCCAGCAGCCAAATGGACCAGCAGTTCTTC.

J is TRBJ2-5 and V is TRBV18; no clear D. The CDR3 is 15 amino acids. Trimming took off 3 bases at V and 1 base at J, with 12 bases between the two ends. Germline loops: CDR1 KGHSH, CDR2 LQKENI. The CDR3 DNA reads TGTGCCAGCTCACCGGAAGTAGGGATCCAAGAGACCCAGTACTTC. As protein: CASSPEVGIQETQYF. Variable domain in full (rest from reference TRBV18 and TRBJ2-5): NAGVMQNPRHLVRRRGQEARLRCSPMKGHSHVYWYRQLPEEGLKFMVYLQKENIIDESGMPKERFSAEFPKEGPSILRIQQVVRGDSAAYFCASSPEVGIQETQYFGPGTRLLVL.

This sequence joins TRBV6-5 and TRBJ1-5; 7 bases are a match to TRBD1. V lost 3 bases, J lost 6 bases, and 5 bases stayed unmatched. Per germline, CDR1 MNHEY and CDR2 SVGAGI. The length of the CDR3 is 14 residues. The CDR3 nucleotides read TGTGCCAGCAGTTATGACAGGGAGGGTCAGCCCCAGCATTTT. This sequence encodes CASSYDREGQPQHF.